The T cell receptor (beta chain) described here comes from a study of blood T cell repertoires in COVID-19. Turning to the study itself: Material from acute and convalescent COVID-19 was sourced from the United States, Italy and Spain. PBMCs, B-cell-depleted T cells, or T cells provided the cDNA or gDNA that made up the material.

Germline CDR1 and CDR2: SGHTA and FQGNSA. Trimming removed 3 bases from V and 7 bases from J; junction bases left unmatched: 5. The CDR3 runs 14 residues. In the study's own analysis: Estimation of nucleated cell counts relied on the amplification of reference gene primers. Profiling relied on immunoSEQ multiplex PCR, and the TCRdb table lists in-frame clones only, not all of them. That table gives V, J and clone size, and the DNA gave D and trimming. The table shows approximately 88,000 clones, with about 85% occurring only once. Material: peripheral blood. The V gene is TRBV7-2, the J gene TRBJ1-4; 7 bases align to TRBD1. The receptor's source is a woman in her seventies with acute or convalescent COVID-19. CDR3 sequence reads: CASSFRGEVEKLFF. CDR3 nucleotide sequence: TGTGCCAGCAGCTTCAGGGGGGAGGTTGAAAAACTGTTTTTT.